These T cell receptor beta chains were read from a single sample in a study of T cell repertoires in cytomegalovirus infection. Their antigens are not known. TCRdb ran MiXCR on the reads and lists one entry per CDR3 protein. This sample has a few hundred thousand distinct CDR3 sequences, with roughly 21% found just once. The material was cultured PBMCs, obtained from culture after CMV antigen stimulation. These receptors all come from a human donor in good health (CMV status not recorded). Some clones in this sample may be carry-over from other donors' samples. CDR3s include the opening cysteine and the closing phenylalanine or tryptophan. Each record gives: J gene, D gene, V gene, clone size, CDR3 DNA, CDR3 protein. D genes are given only for firm matches. Clone sizes are given selectively: once, few, many, or a class where the clone is expanded.

>TRBJ2-5|NA|TRBV20-1|few
TGCAGTGCTAGAGACCCGACAGGTTTTTCTAACAGAGAGACCCAGTACTTC
CSARDPTGFSNRETQYF
>TRBJ2-7|NA|TRBV7-2|many
TGTGCCAGCAGCCGGGGACCGTCGGGCTACGAGCAGTACTTC
CASSRGPSGYEQYF
>TRBJ1-4|NA|TRBV6-1|NA
TGTGCCAGCAGTGAAGGGGGGTATAATGAAAAACTGTTTTTT
CASSEGGYNEKLFF
>TRBJ2-5|NA|TRBV27|NA
TGTGCCAGCAGTTTCAGGATACAAGAGACCCAGTACTTC
CASSFRIQETQYF
>TRBJ2-2|TRBD2|TRBV5-5|NA
TGTGCCAGCAGCTTGGGCCCGGGACTAGCAAGGACCGGGGAGCTGTTTTTT
CASSLGPGLARTGELFF
>TRBJ2-5|NA|TRBV2|few
TGTGCCAGCAGTGAGACTAGGGGAGAGACCCAGTACTTC
CASSETRGETQYF
>TRBJ1-3|NA|TRBV7-2|many
TGTGCCAGCAGCTTAAGAGGGGACGGAAACACCATATATTTT
CASSLRGDGNTIYF
>TRBJ2-3|NA|TRBV11-3|NA
TGTGCCAGCAGCTTAGTTGCGGCACCTAGCACAGATACGCAGTATTTT
CASSLVAAPSTDTQYF
>TRBJ2-3|NA|TRBV7-9|many
TGTGCCAGCAGCTTAGGCAGGACAGTGACTAGCACAGATACGCAGTATTTT
CASSLGRTVTSTDTQYF
>TRBJ2-5|NA|TRBV7-2|many
TGTGCCAGCAGCGGCCCGCCGGCTGGGGAGACCCAGTACTTC
CASSGPPAGETQYF
>TRBJ2-4|NA|TRBV4-2|NA
TGTGCCAGCAGCCAGGGGGACATTCAGTACTTC
CASSQGDIQYF
>TRBJ2-1|NA|TRBV7-9|NA
TGTGCCAGCAGCCCTCTACTAGCCCGAACCTACAATGAGCAGTTCTTC
CASSPLLARTYNEQFF
>TRBJ2-6|NA|TRBV9|many
TGTGCCAGCAGCGCGCAGGCCTCTGGGGCCAACGTCCTGACTTTC
CASSAQASGANVLTF
>TRBJ2-3|TRBD1|TRBV5-5|NA
TGTGCCAGCAGCTCGGGATCTACAGGGGGTGCATGGGATACGCAGTATTTT
CASSSGSTGGAWDTQYF
>TRBJ2-2|NA|TRBV10-3|NA
TGTGCCACCAGGGTGGGGGCGAACACCGGGGAGCTGTTTTTT
CATRVGANTGELFF
>TRBJ1-2|NA|TRBV12-3/TRBV12-4|many
TGTGCCAGCAGTTCCCGCCGGGGGGGAGGCGATGGCTACACCTTC
CASSSRRGGGDGYTF
>TRBJ1-2|TRBD1|TRBV4-3|many
TGCGCCAGCAGCCTCTCAACAGGGGTGCCTAACTATGGCTACACCTTC
CASSLSTGVPNYGYTF
>TRBJ2-1|NA|TRBV25-1|few
TGTGCCAGCCGTACAGGGTATGAGCAGTTCTTC
CASRTGYEQFF
>TRBJ1-4|NA|TRBV20-1|few
TGCAGTGCTAGTGGGGGGCCAACTAATGAAAAACTGTTTTTT
CSASGGPTNEKLFF
>TRBJ1-5|TRBD1|TRBV19|many
TGTGCCAGTAACGGACAGGGGATCAGCAATCAGCCCCAGCATTTT
CASNGQGISNQPQHF
>TRBJ1-2|NA|TRBV7-9|NA
TGTGCCAGCAGCTTATCAGGGACGATCTATGGCTACACCTTC
CASSLSGTIYGYTF
>TRBJ2-3|NA|TRBV19|NA
TGTGCCAGTAGTATGGTGGCCAGAACCACAGATACGCAGTATTTT
CASSMVARTTDTQYF
>TRBJ2-1|TRBD2|TRBV4-1|few
TGCGCCAGCAGCTTTAGCCTTAGCGGGAGTCAGAATGAGCAGTTCTTC
CASSFSLSGSQNEQFF
>TRBJ2-5|TRBD1|TRBV7-8|many
TGTGCCAGCAGCTCTAGCAGGAGGGACAGGGGAAGGTTATTTAGGGAGACCCAGTACTTC
CASSSSRRDRGRLFRETQYF
>TRBJ2-4|TRBD1|TRBV12-3/TRBV12-4|many
TGTGCCAGCAGCCGAAACAGGGGAGCAAACATTCAGTACTTC
CASSRNRGANIQYF
>TRBJ2-1|NA|TRBV19|few
TGTGCCACCCTCGGGGATAAGGATGAGCAGTTCTTC
CATLGDKDEQFF
>TRBJ2-1|NA|TRBV6-2/TRBV6-3|NA
TGTGCCAGCAGCCTCGGACCTGCGTCGGATCCCTACAATGAGCAGTTCTTC
CASSLGPASDPYNEQFF
>TRBJ2-2|NA|TRBV19|few
TGTGCCAGTAGTATTTCAGGGGTCGACGGGGAGCTGTTTTTT
CASSISGVDGELFF
>TRBJ1-5|NA|TRBV7-2|few
TGTGCCAGCAGCTTAGGGCGAGATAATGGCAATCAGCCCCAGCATTTT
CASSLGRDNGNQPQHF
>TRBJ2-5|NA|TRBV7-3|many
TGTGCCAGCAGCTTAAAGGGGGAAGAGACCCAGTACTTC
CASSLKGEETQYF
>TRBJ2-7|TRBD1|TRBV20-1|NA
TGCAGTGCCGGGCCGATGGGACAGCACAGCTCCTACGAGCAGTACTTC
CSAGPMGQHSSYEQYF